The subject of this entry is one T cell receptor (beta chain). This clonotype was observed at least ten times. The antigen this receptor binds is unknown. It has no much larger one-base neighbor in the sample; base qualities were not kept. The data stem from a study of CD8 T cells in ankylosing spondylitis (dated by TCRdb to about 2017). For context, the study as a whole: The study set out to find disease-linked TCR variants by profiling T cell receptor beta repertoires in ankylosing spondylitis patients and healthy donors. The full study cohort comprised approximately 23 ankylosing spondylitis patients and 85 to 120 healthy donors. Peripheral blood was sampled, and synovial fluid was additionally collected from ankylosing spondylitis patients.

Paper-wide results and their limitations: Some motif variants had previously been reported in the synovial fluid and blood of reactive arthritis patients, which suggests shared mechanisms of disease initiation. A CD8+ phenotype was shown by the disease-linked clones, which were found at relatively low frequencies in peripheral blood. A TCR beta motif of 8 or 9 highly homologous amino acid variants appeared characteristic of blood from ankylosing spondylitis patients. According to the report, matched synovial fluid samples from ankylosing spondylitis patients were significantly enriched for the disease-linked clones.

For CDR1 and CDR2, the germline V gene lists MNHEY and SVGAGI. Trimming takes 2 bases off V and 9 bases off J; junction bases not matched to a gene: 6. From cysteine to phenylalanine, the CDR3 is 14 amino acids long. CDR3 DNA is the only sequence kept; it has 42 bases, read in frame from the first base. Sequencing instrument: Illumina HiSeq 2500. Quantitative 5'-RACE with molecular barcodes was the method used to prepare the TCR beta libraries. Regarding the original processing steps: To identify disease-linked TCR variants, a new computational method was used, one built on a probabilistic model of VDJ rearrangement. TCRdb reworked the public reads: Q25 trimming with fastp, MiXCR clone assembly, productive beta chains retained. Every distinct CDR3 protein forms one entry, paired with its most common genes and DNA. TCRdb, not the original authors, processed these V and J calls. The sample table lists about 220,000 distinct CDR3 sequences, approximately 7.3% of them with a count of one. Approximately 15% of the sample lies in the top ten.

Sample: blood, either unsorted or a sorted T cell fraction (not recorded which). The clonotype was recovered from a male donor with ankylosing spondylitis. The chain is encoded by TRBV6-5 joined to TRBJ2-1, with 8 junctional bases fitting TRBD2. The CDR3 loop reads CASSYGSGGVEQFF. The DNA sequence is given as TGTGCCAGCAGTTACGGTTCGGGGGGGGTTGAGCAGTTCTTC.